This T cell receptor (beta chain) was recorded in a study of regulatory T cells in long-lasting Graves disease. There are many counts of this clonotype. The CDR3 is 15 residues long. CDR1 and CDR2 from the germline V gene are LGHNT and FRNRAP. The V and J ends lost 1 base and 4 bases, in that order; junction bases with no gene match: 5. CDR3-region Arm-PCR and iRepertoire HTBI primers produced the TCR beta libraries. TCRdb reanalysed the multiplex PCR reads using MiXCR and keeps one entry per CDR3 protein. The sample records over 650,000 distinct CDR3 sequences, approximately 29% being singletons. As for time point: persistent/refractory GD, antithyroid drugs over 5 years with positive TRAb. From PBMCs, RNA was extracted and then used to make the TCR library. The peripheral blood volume drawn was approximately 9 milliliters, and it was collected into EDTA tubes.

Specimen: peripheral blood mononuclear cells (PBMCs), collected when the disease was refractory, from a patient treated with antithyroid drugs. The receptor was isolated from a female donor with Graves disease. The gene calls are TRBV12-5 and TRBJ1-1, with TRBD1 identical over 8 bases. CDR3 nucleotide sequence: TGTGCTAGTGGTTTGGCGGGGGGACAGGCCACTGAAGCTTTCTTT. Translation: CASGLAGGQATEAFF.